This T cell receptor beta chain was obtained from a study of human versus mouse CDR3 diversity and MHC coevolution. Overall study findings and caveats: Compared with mice, human CDR3s carried more deletions and insertions on average.

CDR3 length: 17 amino acids. Trimming shortened V by 9 bases and J by 2 bases, and 20 bases separated the two germline ends. Germline V CDR1 and CDR2: SGHTA, FQGNSA. The table came from immunoSEQ multiplex PCR; TCRdb's copy has only in-frame clones and leaves some out. The sample lists about 77,000 clones; roughly 90% were seen once. Concerning this clone itself: The antigen remains unidentified.

The genes are TRBV7-2 and TRBJ2-6; maybe TRBD1 (8 bases). Sequenced material: naive CD4+ T cells from blood. Subset noted: CD45RO-negative CD62L-positive naive CD4 T cells. This TCR was recovered from a person between 25 and 75 years old in good health. This chain's CDR3 is CARGRGTGSTGANVLTF. The CDR3, as DNA: TGTGCCAGGGGGCGGGGGACAGGCTCGACTGGGGCCAACGTCCTGACTTTC.